Listed here is a single T cell receptor beta chain. Its matching antigen is unknown. The read is 3 residues too short to cover the CDR3 end, so that end is filled in from the germline J gene. The germline V gene has CDR1 LNHDA and CDR2 SQIVND (reference sequence). This CDR3 region has 15 residues. The trim removed 1 base at V and 5 bases at J, leaving 6 bases unmatched. Related graft donors supplied nonmyeloablative bone marrow transplants, and mixed chimerism was transient. CD4+CD25+CD127- Tregs, CD4+CD25- non-Tregs, CD4 and CD8 cells were sorted. Profiled with immunoSEQ multiplex PCR; TCRdb holds only in-frame clones, not every one. This repertoire includes 4,500 to 5,500 clones. This sample is drawn from a study of Tregs in tolerant kidney transplant recipients. Findings and caveats of the study: In tolerant patients, donor-specific Tregs outgrew total Tregs, suggesting antigen-driven expansion.

The sequence was obtained from a human patient who received a combined kidney and bone marrow transplant. Some T cells may originate from the graft donor. The rearrangement links TRBV19 to TRBJ2-5; TRBD1 matches 8 bases. Sample: CD4+ T cells from blood (PBMCs), taken roughly 14 months after the transplant. CDR3 bases read: TGTGCCAGTAGTATAGGAGCGACAGGGGAGGAGACC. Translation: CASSIGATGEET. The full-length CDR3 reads as CASSIGATGEETQYF.